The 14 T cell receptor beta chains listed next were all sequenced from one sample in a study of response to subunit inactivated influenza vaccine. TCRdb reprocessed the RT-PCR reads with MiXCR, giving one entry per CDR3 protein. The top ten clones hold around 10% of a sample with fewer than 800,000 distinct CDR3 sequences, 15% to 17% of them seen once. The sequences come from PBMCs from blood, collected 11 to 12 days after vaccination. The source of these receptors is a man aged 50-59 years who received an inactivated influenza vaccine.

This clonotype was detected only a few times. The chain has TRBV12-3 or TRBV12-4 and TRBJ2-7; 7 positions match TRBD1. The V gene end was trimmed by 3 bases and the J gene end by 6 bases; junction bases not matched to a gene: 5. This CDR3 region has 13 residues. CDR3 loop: CASSLATGVEQYF. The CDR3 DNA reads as TGTGCCAGCAGTTTGGCAACAGGGGTCGAGCAGTACTTC.

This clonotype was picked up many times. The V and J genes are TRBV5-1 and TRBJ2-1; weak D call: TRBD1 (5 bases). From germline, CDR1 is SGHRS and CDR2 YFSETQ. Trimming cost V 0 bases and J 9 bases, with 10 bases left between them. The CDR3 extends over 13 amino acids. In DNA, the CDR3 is TGCGCCAGCAGCTTGGGCCAAAGGGGTGAGCAGTTCTTC. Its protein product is CASSLGQRGEQFF.

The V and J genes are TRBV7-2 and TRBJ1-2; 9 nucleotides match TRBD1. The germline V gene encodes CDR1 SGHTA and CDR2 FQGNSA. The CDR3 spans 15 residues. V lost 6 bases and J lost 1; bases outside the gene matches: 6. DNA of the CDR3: TGTGCCAGCAGTTCACAGGGGGCCTTTAACTATGGCTACACCTTC. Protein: CASSSQGAFNYGYTF.

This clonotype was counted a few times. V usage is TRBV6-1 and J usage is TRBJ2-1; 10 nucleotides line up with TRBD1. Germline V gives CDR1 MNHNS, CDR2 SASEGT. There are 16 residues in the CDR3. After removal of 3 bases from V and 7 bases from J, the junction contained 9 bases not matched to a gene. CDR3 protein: CASSDPRDRGSNEQFF. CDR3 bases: TGTGCCAGCAGTGACCCCCGGGACAGGGGATCGAATGAGCAGTTCTTC.

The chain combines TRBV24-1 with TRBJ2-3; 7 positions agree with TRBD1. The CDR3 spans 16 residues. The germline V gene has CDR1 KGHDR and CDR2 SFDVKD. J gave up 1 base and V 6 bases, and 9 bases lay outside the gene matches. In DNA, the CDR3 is TGTGCCACCAGTCTCTCAGGACAGGATCGCACAGATACGCAGTATTTT. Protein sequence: CATSLSGQDRTDTQYF.

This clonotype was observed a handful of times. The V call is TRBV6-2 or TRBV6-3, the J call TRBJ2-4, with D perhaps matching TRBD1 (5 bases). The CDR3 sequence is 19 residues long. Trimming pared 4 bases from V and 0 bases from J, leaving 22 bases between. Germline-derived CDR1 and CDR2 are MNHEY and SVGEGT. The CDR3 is CASSWESTDVFLAKNIQYF. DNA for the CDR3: TGTGCCAGCAGTTGGGAATCGACAGACGTGTTCTTAGCCAAAAACATTCAGTACTTC.

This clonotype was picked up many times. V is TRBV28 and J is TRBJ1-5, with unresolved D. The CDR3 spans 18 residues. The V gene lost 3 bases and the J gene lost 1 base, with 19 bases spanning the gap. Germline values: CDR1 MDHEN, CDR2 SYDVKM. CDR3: CASSLGSAWGPSNQPQHF. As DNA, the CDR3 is TGTGCCAGCAGTTTGGGCAGCGCATGGGGTCCCAGCAATCAGCCCCAGCATTTT.

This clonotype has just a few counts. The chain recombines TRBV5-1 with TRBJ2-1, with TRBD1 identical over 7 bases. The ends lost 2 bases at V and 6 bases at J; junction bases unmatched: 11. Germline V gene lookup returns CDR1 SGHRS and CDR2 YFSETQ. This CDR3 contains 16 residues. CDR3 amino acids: CASSFLTGRLLNEQFF. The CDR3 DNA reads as TGCGCCAGCAGCTTCCTGACAGGGAGACTTCTCAATGAGCAGTTCTTC.

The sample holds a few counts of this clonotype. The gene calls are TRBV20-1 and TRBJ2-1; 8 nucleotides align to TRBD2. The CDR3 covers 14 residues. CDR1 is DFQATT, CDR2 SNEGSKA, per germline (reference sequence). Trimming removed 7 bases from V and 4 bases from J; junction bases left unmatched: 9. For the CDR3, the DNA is TGCAGTGTCCCCTATCGGGAGGGTTACAATGAGCAGTTCTTC. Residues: CSVPYREGYNEQFF.

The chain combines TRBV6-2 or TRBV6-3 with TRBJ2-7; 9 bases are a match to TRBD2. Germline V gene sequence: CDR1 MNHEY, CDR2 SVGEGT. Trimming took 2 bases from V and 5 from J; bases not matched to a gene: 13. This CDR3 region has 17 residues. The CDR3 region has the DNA TGTGCCAGCAGTTACCCGAATCGCGGGAGGGCCGGCAACGAGCAGTACTTC. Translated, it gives CASSYPNRGRAGNEQYF.

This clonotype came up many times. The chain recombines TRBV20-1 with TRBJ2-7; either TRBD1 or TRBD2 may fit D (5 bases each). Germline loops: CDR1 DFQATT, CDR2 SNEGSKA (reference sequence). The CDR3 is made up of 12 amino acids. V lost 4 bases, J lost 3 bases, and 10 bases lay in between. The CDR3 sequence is CSATGTLYEQYF. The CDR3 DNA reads TGCAGTGCTACCGGGACCCTCTACGAGCAGTACTTC.

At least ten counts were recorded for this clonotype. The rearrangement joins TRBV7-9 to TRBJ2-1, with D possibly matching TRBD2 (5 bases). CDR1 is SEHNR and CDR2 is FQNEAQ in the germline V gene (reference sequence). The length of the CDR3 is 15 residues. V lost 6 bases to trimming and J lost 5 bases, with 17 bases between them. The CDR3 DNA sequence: TGTGCCAGCAGACCGACTACCTCCCTTGACAATGAGCAGTTCTTC. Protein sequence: CASRPTTSLDNEQFF.

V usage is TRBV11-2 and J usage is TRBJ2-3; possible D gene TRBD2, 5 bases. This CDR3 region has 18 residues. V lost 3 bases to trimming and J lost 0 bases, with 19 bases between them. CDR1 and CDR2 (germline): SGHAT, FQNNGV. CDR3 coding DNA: TGTGCCAGCAGCTTTTATCCTTCGGGCGGGTGGAGCACAGATACGCAGTATTTT. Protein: CASSFYPSGGWSTDTQYF. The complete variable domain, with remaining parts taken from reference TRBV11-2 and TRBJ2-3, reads EAGVAQSPRYKIIEKRQSVAFWCNPISGHATLYWYQQILGQGPKLLIQFQNNGVVDDSQLPKDRFSAERLKGVDSTLKIQPAKLEDSAVYLCASSFYPSGGWSTDTQYFGPGTRLTVL.

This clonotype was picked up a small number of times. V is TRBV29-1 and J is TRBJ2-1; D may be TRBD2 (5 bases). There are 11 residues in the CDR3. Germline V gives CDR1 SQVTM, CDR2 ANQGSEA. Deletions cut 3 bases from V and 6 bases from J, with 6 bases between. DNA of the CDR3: TGCAGCGTTGAGGACTTCAATGAGCAGTTCTTC. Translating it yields CSVEDFNEQFF.